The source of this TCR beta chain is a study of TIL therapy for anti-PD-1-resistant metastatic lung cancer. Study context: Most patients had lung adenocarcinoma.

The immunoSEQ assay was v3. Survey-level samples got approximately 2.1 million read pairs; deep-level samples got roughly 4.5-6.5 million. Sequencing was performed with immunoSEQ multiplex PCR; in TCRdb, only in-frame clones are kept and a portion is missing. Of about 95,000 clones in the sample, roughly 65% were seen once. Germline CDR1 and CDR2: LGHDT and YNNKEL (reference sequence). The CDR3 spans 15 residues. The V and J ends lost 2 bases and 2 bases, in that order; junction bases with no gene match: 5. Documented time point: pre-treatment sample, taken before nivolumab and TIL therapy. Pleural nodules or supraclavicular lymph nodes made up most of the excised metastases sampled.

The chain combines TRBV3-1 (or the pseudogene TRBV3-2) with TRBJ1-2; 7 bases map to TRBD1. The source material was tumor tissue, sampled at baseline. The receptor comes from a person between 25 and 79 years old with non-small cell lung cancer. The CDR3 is CASSQRPTGNYGYTF. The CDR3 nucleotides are TGTGCCAGCAGCCAAAGACCGACAGGGAACTATGGCTACACCTTC.